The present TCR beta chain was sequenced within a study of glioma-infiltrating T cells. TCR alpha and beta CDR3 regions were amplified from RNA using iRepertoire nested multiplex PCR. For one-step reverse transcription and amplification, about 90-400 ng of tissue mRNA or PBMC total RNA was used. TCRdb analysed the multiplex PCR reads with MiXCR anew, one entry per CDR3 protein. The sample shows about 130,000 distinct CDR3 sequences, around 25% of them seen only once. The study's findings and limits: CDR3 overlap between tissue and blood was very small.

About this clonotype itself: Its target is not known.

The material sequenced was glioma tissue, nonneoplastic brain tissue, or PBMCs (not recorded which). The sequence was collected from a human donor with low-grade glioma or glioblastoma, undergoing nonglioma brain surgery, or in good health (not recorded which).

Written as DNA, the CDR3 is TGCAGTGCTAGGACAGCCATAAGCACAGATACGCAGTATTTT. Protein: CSARTAISTDTQYF. This chain connects TRBV20-1 to TRBJ2-3, with a possible D match to TRBD1 (5 bases). Per germline, CDR1 DFQATT and CDR2 SNEGSKA (reference sequence). The CDR3 extends over 14 amino acids. V was shortened by 3 bases and J by 0 bases, with 10 bases between the two germline ends.